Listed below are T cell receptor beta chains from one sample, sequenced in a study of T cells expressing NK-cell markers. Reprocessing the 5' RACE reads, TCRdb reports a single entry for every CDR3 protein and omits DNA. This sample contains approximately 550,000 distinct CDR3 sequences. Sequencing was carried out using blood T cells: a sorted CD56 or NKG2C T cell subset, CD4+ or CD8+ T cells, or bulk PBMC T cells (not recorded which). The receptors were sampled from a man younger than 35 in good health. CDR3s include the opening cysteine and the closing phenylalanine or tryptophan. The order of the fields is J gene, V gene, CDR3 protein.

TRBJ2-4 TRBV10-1 CASSRWSRDRAGIQYF
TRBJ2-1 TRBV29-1 CSSRGLAGGEQFF
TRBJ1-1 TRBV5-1 CASSPAGAEAFF
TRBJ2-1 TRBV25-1 CASSAREEPYNEQFF
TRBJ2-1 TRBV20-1 CSASKAVNNEQFF
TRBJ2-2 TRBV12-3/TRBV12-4 CASRTRGTSGTTGELFF
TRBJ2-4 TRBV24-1 CATSDFGDPKNIQYF
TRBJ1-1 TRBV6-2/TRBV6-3 CASTSLGDTEAFF
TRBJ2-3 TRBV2 CASSAPGLAGGAQYF
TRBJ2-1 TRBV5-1 CASSYQVNSGSLGRYNEQFF
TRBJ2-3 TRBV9 CASSVGAGGDTDTQYF
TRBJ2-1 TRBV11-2 CASRQQGWDEQFF
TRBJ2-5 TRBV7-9 CASSLGQGRVQETQYF
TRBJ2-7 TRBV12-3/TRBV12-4 CASSVSGRAAEQYF
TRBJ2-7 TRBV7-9 CASSRDITLHEQYF